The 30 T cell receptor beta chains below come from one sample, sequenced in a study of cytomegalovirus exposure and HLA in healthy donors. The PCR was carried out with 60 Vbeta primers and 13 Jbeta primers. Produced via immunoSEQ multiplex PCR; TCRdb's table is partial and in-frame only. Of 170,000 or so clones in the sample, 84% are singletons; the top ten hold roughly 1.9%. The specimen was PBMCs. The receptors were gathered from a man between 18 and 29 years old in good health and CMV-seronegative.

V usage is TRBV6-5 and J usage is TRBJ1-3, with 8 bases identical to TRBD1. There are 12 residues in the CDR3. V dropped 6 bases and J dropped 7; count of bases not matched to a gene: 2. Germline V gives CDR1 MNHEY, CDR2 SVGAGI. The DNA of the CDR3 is TGTGCCAGCAGCCGGACAGGGAACACCATATATTTT. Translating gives CASSRTGNTIYF.

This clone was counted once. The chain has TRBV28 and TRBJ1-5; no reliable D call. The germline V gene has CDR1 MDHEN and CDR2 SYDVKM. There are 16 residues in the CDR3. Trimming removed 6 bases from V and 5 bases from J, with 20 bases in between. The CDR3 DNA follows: TGTGCCAGCAGACCCAGTGCCCGTAACGGGTATCAGCCCCAGCATTTT. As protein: CASRPSARNGYQPQHF.

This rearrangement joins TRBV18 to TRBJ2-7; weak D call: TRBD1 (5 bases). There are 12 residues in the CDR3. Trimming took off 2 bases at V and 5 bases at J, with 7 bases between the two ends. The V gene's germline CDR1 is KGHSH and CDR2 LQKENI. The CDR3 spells CASSPTGDEQYF. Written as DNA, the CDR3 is TGTGCCAGCTCACCAACAGGAGACGAGCAGTACTTC.

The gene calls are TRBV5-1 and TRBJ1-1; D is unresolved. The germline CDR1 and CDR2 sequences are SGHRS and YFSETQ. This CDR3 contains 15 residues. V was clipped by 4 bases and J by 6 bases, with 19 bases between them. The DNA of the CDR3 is TGCGCCAGCAGCCCGGGAGGGATGGGGAAGGCTGAAGCTTTCTTT. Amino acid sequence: CASSPGGMGKAEAFF.

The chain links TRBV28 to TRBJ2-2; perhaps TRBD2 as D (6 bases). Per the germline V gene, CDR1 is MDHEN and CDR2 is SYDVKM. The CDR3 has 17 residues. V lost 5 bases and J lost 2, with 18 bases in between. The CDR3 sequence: CASSPDGGLLNTGELFF. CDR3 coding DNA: TGTGCCAGCAGTCCGGATGGGGGACTCCTAAACACCGGGGAGCTGTTTTTT.

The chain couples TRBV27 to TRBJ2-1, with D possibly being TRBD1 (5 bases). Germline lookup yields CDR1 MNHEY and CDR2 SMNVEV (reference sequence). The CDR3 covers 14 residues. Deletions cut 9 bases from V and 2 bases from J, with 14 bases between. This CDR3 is CASHGHGTYNEQFF. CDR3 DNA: TGTGCCAGTCATGGACACGGCACCTACAATGAGCAGTTCTTC.

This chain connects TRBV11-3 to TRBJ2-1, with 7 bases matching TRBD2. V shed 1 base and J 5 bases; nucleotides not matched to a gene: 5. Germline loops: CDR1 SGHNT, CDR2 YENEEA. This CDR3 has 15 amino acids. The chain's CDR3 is CASSLAGGLHNEQFF. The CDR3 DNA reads TGTGCCAGCAGCTTAGCGGGAGGATTACACAATGAGCAGTTCTTC.

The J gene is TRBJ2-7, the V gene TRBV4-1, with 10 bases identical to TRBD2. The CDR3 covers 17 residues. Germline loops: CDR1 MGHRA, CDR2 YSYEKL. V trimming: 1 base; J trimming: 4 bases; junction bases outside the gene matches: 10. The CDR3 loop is CASSQVPRASGSYEQYF. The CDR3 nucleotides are TGCGCCAGCAGCCAAGTGCCGAGGGCTAGCGGGAGTTACGAGCAGTACTTC.

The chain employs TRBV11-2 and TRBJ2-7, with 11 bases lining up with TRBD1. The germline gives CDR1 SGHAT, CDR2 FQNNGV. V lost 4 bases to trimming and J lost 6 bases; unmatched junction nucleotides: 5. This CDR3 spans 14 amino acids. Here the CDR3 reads CASSSLDRGPEQYF. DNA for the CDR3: TGTGCCAGCAGCTCACTGGACAGGGGGCCCGAGCAGTACTTC.

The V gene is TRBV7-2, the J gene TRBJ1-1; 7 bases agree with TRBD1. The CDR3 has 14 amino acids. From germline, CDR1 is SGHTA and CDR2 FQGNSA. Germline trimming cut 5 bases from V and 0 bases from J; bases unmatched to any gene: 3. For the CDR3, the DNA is TGTGCCAGCAGCCCGGGACAGATGAACACTGAAGCTTTCTTT. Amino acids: CASSPGQMNTEAFF.

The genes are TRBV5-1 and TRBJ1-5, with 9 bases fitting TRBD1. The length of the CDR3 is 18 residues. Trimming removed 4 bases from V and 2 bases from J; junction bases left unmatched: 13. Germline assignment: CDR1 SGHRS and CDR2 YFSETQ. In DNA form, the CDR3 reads TGCGCCAGCAGCCCAGGACAGGGGAGCCTAAGTGGCAATCAGCCCCAGCATTTT. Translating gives CASSPGQGSLSGNQPQHF.

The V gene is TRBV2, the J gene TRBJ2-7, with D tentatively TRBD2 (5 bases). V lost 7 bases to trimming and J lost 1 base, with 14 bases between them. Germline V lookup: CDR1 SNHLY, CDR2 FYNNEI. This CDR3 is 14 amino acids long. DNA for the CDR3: TGTGCCAGCAAGAACCGGGATCTTTCCTACGAGCAGTACTTC. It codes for CASKNRDLSYEQYF.

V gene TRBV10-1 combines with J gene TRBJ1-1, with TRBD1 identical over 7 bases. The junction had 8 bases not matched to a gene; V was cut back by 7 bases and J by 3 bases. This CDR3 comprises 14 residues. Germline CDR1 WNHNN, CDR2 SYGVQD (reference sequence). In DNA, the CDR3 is TGCGCCAGCAAGGCCCTCACAGGGGACACTGAAGCTTTCTTT. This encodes CASKALTGDTEAFF.

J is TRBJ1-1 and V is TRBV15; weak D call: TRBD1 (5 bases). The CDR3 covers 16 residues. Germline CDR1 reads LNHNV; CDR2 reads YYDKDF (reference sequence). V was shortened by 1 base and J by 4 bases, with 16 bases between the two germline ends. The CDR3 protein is CATSRGGMLAGTEAFF. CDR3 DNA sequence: TGTGCCACCAGCAGAGGGGGGATGTTAGCGGGCACTGAAGCTTTCTTT. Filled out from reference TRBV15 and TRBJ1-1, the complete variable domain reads DAMVIQNPRYQVTQFGKPVTLSCSQTLNHNVMYWYQQKSSQAPKLLFHYYDKDFNNEADTPDNFQSRRPNTSFCFLDIRSPGLGDTAMYLCATSRGGMLAGTEAFFGQGTRLTVV.

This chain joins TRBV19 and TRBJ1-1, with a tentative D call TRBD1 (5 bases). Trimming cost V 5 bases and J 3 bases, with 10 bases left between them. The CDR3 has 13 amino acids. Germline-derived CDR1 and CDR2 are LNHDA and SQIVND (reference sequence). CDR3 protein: CASSRTQDTEAFF. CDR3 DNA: TGTGCCAGTAGTCGGACACAAGACACTGAAGCTTTCTTT.

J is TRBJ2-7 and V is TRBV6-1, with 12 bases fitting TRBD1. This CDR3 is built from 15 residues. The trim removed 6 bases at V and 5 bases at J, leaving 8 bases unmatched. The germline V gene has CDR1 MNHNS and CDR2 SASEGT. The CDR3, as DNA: TGTGCCAGCAGCCCAGGGACAGGGGGCATCCACGAGCAGTACTTC. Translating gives CASSPGTGGIHEQYF.

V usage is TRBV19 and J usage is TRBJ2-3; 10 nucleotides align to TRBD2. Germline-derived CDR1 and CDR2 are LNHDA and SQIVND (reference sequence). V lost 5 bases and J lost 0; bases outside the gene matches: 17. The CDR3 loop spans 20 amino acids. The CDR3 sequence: CASSSNRDGLAESSTDTQYF. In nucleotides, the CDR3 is TGTGCCAGTAGTTCTAACAGGGATGGACTAGCGGAAAGTAGCACAGATACGCAGTATTTT.

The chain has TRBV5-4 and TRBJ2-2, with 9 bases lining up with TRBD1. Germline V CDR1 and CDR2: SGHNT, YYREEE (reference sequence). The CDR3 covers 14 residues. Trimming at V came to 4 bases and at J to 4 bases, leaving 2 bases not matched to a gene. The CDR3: CASSDRGSTGELFF. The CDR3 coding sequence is TGTGCCAGCAGCGACAGGGGGAGCACCGGGGAGCTGTTTTTT.

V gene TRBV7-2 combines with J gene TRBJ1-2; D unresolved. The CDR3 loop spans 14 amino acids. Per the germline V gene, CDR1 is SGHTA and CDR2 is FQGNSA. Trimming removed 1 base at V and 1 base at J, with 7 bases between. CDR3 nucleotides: TGTGCCAGCAGCTTAGGAGGAGGTAACTATGGCTACACCTTC. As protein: CASSLGGGNYGYTF.

The CDR3 here is CATSRAPGQGPYEQYF. Written as DNA, the CDR3 is TGTGCCACCAGCAGAGCCCCGGGCCAGGGCCCCTACGAGCAGTACTTC. The rearrangement uses TRBV15 and TRBJ2-7; maybe TRBD1 (5 bases). This CDR3 is 16 amino acids long. CDR1 is LNHNV and CDR2 is YYDKDF in the germline V gene (reference sequence). V was clipped by 1 base and J by 2 bases, with 15 bases between them.

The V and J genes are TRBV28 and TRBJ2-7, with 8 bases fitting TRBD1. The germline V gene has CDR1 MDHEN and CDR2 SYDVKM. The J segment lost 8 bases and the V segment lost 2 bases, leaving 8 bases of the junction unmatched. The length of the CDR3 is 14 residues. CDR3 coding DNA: TGTGCCAGCAGTTTACCCGAGGACAGGGAACAGCAGTACTTC. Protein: CASSLPEDREQQYF.

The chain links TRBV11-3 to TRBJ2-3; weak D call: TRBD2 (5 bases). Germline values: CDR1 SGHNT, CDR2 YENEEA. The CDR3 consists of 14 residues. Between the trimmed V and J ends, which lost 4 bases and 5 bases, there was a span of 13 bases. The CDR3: CASSSGSRGDTQYF. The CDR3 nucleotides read TGTGCCAGCAGCTCGGGCTCACGGGGAGATACGCAGTATTTT.

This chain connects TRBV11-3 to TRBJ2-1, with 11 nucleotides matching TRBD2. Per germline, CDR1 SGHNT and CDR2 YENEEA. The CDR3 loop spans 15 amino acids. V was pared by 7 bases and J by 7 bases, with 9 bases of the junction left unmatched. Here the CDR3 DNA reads TGTGCCAGCACCCCTTCGGGACTAGCGGTAAATGAGCAGTTCTTC. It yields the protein CASTPSGLAVNEQFF.

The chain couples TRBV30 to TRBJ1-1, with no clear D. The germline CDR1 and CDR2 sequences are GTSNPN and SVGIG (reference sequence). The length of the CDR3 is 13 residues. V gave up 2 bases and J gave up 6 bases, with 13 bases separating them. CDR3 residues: CAWSRPVAPEAFF. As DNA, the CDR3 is TGTGCCTGGAGTCGCCCCGTAGCCCCTGAAGCTTTCTTT.

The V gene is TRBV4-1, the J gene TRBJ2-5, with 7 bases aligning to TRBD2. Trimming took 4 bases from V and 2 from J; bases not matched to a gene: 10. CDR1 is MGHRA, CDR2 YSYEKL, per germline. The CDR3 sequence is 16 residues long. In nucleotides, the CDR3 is TGCGCCAGCAGCCTATGGGCCGCTAGCGGTCAAGAGACCCAGTACTTC. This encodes CASSLWAASGQETQYF.

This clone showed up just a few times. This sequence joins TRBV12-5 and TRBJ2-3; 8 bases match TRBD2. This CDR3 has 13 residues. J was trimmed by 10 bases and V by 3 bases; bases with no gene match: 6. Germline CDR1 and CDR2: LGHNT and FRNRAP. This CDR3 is CASGLSGSSSQYF. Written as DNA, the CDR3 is TGTGCTAGTGGTTTAAGCGGGAGTAGCTCGCAGTATTTT.

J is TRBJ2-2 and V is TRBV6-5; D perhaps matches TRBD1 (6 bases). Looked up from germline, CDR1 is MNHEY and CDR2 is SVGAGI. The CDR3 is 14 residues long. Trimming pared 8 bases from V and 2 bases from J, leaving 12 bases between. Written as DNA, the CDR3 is TGTGCCAGCTCTTCGGGACACAACACCGGGGAGCTGTTTTTT. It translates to CASSSGHNTGELFF.

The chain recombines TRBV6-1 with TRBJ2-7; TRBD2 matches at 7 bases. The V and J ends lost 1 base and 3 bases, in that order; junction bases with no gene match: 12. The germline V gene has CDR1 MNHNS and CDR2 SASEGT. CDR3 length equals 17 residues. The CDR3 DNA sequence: TGTGCCAGCAGTGAAGGGAGCGGGACCTTACGTTTCTACGAGCAGTACTTC. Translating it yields CASSEGSGTLRFYEQYF.

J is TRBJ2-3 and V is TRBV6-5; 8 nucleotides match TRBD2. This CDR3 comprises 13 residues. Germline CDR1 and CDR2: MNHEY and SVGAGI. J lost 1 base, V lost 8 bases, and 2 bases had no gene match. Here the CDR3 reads CASWRGGTDTQYF. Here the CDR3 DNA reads TGTGCCAGCTGGCGGGGGGGCACAGATACGCAGTATTTT.

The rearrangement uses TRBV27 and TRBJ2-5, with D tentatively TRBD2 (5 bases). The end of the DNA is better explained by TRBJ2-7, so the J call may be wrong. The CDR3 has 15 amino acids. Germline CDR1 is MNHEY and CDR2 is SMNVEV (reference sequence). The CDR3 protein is CASSIGASGTYEQYF. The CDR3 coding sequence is TGTGCCAGCAGTATAGGCGCCTCGGGAACCTACGAGCAGTACTTC.